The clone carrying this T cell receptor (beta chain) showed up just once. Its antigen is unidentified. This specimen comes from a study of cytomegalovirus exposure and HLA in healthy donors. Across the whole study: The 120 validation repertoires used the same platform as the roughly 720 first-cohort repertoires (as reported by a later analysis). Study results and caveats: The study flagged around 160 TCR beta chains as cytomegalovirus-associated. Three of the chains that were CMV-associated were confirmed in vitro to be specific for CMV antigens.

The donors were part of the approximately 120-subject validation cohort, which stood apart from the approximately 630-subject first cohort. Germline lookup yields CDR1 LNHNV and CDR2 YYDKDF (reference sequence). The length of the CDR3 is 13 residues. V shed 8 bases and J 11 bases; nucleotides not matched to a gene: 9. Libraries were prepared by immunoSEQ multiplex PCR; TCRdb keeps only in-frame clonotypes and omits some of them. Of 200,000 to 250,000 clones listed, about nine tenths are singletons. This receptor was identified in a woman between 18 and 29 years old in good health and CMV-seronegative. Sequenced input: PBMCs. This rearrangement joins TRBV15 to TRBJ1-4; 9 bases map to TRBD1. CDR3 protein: CATHRDRVEKLFF. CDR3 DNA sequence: TGTGCCACCCACCGGGACAGGGTAGAGAAACTGTTTTTT.